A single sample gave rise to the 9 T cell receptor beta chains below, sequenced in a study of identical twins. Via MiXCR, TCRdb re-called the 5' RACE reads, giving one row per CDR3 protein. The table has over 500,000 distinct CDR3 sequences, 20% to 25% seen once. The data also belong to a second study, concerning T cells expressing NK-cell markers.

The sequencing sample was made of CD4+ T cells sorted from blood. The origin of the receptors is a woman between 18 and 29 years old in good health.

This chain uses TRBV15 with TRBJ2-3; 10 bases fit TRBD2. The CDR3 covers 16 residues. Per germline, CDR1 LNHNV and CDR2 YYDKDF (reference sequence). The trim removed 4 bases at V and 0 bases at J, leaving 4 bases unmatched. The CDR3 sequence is CATSTGLAASTDTQYF. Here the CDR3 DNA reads TGTGCCACCAGCACAGGACTAGCGGCTAGCACAGATACGCAGTATTTT.

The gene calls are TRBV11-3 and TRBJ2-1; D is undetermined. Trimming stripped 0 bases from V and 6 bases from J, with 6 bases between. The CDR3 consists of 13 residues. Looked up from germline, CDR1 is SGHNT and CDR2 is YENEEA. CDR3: CASSLDRTNEQFF. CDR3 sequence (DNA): TGTGCCAGCAGCTTAGACAGGACCAATGAGCAGTTCTTC.

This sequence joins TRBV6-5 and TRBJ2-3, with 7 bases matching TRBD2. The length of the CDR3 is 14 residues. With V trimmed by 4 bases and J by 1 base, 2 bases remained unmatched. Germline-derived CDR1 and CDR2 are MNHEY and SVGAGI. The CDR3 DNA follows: TGTGCCAGCAGTTTCGGACTAGGCACAGATACGCAGTATTTT. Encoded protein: CASSFGLGTDTQYF.

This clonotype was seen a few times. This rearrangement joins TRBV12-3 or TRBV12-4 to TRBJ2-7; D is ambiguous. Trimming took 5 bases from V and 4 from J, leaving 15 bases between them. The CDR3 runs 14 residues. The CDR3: CASSPDWTDYEQYF. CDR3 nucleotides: TGTGCCAGCAGTCCCGACTGGACGGATTACGAGCAGTACTTC.

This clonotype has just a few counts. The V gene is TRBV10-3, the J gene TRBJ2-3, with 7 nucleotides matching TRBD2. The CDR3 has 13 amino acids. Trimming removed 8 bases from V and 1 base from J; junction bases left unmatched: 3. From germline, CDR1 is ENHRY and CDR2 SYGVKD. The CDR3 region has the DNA TGTGCCATCGGGCTAGCGGGCACAGATACGCAGTATTTT. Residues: CAIGLAGTDTQYF.

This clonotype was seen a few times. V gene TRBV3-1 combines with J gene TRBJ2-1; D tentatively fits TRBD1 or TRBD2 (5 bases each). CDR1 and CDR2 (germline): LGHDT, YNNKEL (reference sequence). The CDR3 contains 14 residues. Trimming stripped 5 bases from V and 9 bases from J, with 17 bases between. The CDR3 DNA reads TGTGCCAGCAGCAGATTGCCCCAGAGGGGTGAGCAGTTCTTC. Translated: CASSRLPQRGEQFF.

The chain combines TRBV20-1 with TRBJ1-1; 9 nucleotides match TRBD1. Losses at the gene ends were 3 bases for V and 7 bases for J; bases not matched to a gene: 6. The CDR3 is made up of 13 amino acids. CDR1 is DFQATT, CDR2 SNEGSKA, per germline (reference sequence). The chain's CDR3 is CSARGDRGGEAFF. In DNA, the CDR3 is TGCAGTGCTAGGGGTGACAGGGGGGGTGAAGCTTTCTTT.

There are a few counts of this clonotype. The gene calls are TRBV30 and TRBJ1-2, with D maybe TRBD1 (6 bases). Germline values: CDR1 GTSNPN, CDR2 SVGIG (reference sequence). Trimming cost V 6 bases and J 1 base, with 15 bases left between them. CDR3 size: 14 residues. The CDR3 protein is CACLRTELNYGYTF. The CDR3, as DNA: TGTGCCTGCTTGCGGACAGAACTTAACTATGGCTACACCTTC.

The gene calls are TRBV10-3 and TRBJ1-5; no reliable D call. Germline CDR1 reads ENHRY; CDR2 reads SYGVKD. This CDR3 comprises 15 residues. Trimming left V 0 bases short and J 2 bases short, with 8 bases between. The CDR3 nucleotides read TGTGCCATCAGTGAGTCGGGGAATGGCAATCAGCCCCAGCATTTT. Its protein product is CAISESGNGNQPQHF.